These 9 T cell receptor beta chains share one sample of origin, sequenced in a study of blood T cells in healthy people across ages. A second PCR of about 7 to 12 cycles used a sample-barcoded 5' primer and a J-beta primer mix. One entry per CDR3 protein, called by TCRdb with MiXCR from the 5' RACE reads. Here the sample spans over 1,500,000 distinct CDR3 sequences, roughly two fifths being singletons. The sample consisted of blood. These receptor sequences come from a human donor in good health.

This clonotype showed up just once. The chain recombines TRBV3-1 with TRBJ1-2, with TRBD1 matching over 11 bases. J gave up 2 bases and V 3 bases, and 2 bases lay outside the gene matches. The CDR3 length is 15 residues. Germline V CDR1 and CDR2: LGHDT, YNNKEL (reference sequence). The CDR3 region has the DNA TGTGCCAGCAGCCATTGGGACAGGGGGAACTATGGCTACACCTTC. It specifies CASSHWDRGNYGYTF.

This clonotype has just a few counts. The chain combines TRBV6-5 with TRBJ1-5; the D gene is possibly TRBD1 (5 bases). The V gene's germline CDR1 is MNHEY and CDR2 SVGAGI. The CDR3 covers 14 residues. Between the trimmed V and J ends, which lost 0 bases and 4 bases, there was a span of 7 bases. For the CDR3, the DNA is TGTGCCAGCAGTTACTCTTGGGGGAATCAGCCCCAGCATTTT. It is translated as CASSYSWGNQPQHF.

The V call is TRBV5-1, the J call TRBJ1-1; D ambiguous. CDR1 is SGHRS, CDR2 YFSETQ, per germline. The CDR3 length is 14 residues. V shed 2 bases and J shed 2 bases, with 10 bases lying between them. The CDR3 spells CASSFPNPNTEAFF. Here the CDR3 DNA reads TGCGCCAGCAGCTTTCCGAACCCTAACACTGAAGCTTTCTTT.

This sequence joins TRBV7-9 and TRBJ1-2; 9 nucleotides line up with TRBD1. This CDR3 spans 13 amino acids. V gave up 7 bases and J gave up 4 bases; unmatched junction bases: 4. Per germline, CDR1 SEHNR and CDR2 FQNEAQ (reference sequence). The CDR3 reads CASKPGQGYGYTF. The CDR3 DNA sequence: TGTGCCAGCAAACCGGGACAGGGCTATGGCTACACCTTC.

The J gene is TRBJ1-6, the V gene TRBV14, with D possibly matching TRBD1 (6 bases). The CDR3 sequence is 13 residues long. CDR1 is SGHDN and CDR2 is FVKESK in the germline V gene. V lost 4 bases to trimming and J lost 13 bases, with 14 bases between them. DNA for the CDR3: TGTGCCAGCAGCCTTCGGGGGCGGGGGCCCCTCCACTTT. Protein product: CASSLRGRGPLHF.

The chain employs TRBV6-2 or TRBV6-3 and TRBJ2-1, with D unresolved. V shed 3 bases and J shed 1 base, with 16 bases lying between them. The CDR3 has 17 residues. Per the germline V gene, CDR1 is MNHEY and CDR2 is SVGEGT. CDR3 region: CASSYHPFGGSYNEQFF. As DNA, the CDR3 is TGTGCCAGCAGTTATCACCCCTTTGGCGGTTCCTACAATGAGCAGTTCTTC.

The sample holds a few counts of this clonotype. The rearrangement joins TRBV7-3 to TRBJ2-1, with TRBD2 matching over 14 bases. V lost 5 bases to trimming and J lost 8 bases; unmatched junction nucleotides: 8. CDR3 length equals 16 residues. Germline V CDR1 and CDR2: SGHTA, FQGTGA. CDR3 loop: CASSLRLAGGQDEQFF. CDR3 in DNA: TGTGCCAGCAGCCTTCGACTAGCGGGGGGGCAGGATGAGCAGTTCTTC.

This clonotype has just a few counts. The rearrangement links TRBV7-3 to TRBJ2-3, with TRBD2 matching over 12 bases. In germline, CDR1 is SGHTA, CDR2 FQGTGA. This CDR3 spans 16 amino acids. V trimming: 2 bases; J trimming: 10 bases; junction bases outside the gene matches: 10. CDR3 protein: CASSLATSGGRRAQYF. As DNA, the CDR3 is TGTGCCAGCAGCTTAGCAACTAGCGGGGGGAGGCGGGCGCAGTATTTT. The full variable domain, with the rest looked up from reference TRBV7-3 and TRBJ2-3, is GAGVSQTPSNKVTEKGKYVELRCDPISGHTALYWYRQSLGQGPEFLIYFQGTGAADDSGLPNDRFFAVRPEGSVSTLKIQRTERGDSAVYLCASSLATSGGRRAQYFGPGTRLTVL.

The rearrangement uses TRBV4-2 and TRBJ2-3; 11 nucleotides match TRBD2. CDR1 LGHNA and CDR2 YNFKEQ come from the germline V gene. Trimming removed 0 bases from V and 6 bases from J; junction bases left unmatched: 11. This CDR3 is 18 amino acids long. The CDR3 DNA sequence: TGTGCCAGCAGCCAAGAGAGCTGGTCGTCTAGCGGGGGGGATACGCAGTATTTT. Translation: CASSQESWSSSGGDTQYF.